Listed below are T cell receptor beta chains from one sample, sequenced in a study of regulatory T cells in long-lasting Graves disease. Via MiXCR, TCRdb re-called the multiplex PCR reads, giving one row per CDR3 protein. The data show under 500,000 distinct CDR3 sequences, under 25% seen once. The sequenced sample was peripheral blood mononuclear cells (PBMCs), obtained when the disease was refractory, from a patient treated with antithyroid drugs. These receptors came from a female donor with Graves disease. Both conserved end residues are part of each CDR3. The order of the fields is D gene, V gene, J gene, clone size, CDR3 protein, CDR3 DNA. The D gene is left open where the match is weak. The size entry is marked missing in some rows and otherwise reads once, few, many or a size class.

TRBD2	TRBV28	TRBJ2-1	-	CASSPDRGTSGREYNEQFF	TGTGCCAGCAGCCCAGACAGAGGGACTAGCGGGAGGGAGTACAATGAGCAGTTCTTC
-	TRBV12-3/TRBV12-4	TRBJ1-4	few	CASARTFLALFF	TGTGCCAGCGCCAGGACATTCCTGGCGCTGTTTTTT
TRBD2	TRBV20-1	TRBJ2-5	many	CSARDGEGGETQYF	TGCAGTGCTAGAGATGGGGAGGGCGGAGAGACCCAGTACTTC
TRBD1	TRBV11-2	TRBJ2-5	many	CASSLGLGQGLETQYF	TGTGCCAGCAGCTTAGGATTGGGACAGGGGCTAGAGACCCAGTACTTC
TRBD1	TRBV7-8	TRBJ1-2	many	CASSRDSYYGYTF	TGTGCCAGCAGTCGGGACAGTTACTATGGCTACACCTTC
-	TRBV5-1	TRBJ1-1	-	CASSSWRIGDTEAFF	TGCGCCAGCAGCTCCTGGCGTATAGGGGACACTGAAGCTTTCTTT
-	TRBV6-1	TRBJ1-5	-	CASSPQGPGLNQPQHF	TGTGCCAGCAGTCCTCAGGGACCGGGTCTCAATCAGCCCCAGCATTTT
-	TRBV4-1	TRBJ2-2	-	CASSLLQGGGELFF	TGCGCCAGCAGCCTCCTACAGGGTGGCGGGGAGCTGTTTTTT
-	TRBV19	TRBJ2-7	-	CAGSIRLADSYEQYF	TGTGCCGGTAGTATACGGTTAGCGGACTCCTACGAGCAGTACTTC
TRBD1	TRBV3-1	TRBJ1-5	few	CASSTDRENQPQHF	TGTGCCAGCAGCACGGACAGGGAGAATCAGCCCCAGCATTTT
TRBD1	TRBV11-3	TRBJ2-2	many	CASSHRGELAGELFF	TGTGCCAGCAGCCACAGGGGCGAGCTGGCCGGGGAGCTGTTTTTT
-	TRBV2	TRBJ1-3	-	CASSAGQISGNTIYF	TGTGCCAGCAGCGCTGGACAGATCTCTGGAAACACCATATATTTT
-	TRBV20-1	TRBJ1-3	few	CSADPGGSGNTIYF	TGCAGTGCGGACCCCGGGGGCTCTGGAAACACCATATATTTT
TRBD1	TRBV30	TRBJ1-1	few	CAWSPNRGTEAFF	TGTGCCTGGAGCCCAAACAGGGGAACTGAAGCTTTCTTT
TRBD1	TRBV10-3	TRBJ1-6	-	CAISELGQGTSPLHF	TGTGCCATCAGTGAACTCGGACAGGGGACCTCACCCCTCCACTTT
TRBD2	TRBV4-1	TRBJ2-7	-	CASSPLAGGNVEQYF	TGCGCCAGCAGCCCCTTAGCGGGAGGGAATGTCGAGCAGTACTTC
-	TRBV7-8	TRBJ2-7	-	CASSRTASSDSYEQNF	TGTGCCAGCAGCAGAACAGCAAGTTCGGACTCCTACGAGCAGAACTTC
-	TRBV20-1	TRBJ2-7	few	CSAEGHRYEQYF	TGCAGTGCCGAAGGGCATCGGTACGAGCAGTACTTC
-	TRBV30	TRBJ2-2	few	CAWRDYADGELFF	TGTGCCTGGAGGGATTATGCTGACGGGGAGCTGTTTTTT
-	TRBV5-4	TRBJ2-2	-	CASSLPSASVGYGELFF	TGTGCCAGCAGCTTACCTTCAGCAAGCGTCGGTTACGGGGAGCTGTTTTTT
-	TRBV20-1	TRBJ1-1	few	CSARDLETHYTEAFF	TGCAGTGCTAGAGATTTGGAGACCCATTACACTGAAGCTTTCTTT
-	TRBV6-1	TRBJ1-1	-	CASSGIDSYEAFF	TGTGCCAGCAGTGGTATTGACAGTTATGAAGCTTTCTTT
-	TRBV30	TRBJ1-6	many	CAWSTQSVALHF	TGTGCCTGGAGTACACAGAGCGTCGCCCTCCACTTT
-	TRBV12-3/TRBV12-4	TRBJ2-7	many	CASRGSASYEQYF	TGTGCCAGCAGGGGGTCGGCCTCCTACGAGCAGTACTTC
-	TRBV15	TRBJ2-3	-	CATSRKGDRVGDTQYF	TGTGCCACCAGCAGAAAAGGGGATCGTGTTGGAGATACGCAGTATTTT
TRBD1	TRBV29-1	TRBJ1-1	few	CSAFLTGGNTEAFF	TGCAGCGCCTTCCTGACAGGGGGTAACACTGAAGCTTTCTTT
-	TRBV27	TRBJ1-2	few	CASSFRQGSVYGYTF	TGTGCCAGCAGTTTCCGTCAGGGATCCGTCTATGGCTACACCTTC
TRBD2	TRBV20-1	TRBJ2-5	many	CSAREGSSGGETQYF	TGCAGTGCTAGAGAGGGGTCTAGCGGGGGAGAGACCCAGTACTTC
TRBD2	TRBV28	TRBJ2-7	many	CASRLAGRDHEQYF	TGTGCCAGCAGATTAGCCGGGAGGGACCACGAGCAGTACTTC
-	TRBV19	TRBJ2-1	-	CASSIPTGVLNEQFF	TGTGCCAGTAGTATCCCAACCGGGGTCCTTAATGAGCAGTTCTTC
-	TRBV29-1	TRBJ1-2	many	CSVEEQGDYGYTF	TGCAGCGTTGAAGAACAGGGAGACTATGGCTACACCTTC
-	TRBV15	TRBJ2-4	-	CATNTEGMAKNIQYF	TGTGCCACCAACACAGAAGGGATGGCCAAAAACATTCAGTACTTC